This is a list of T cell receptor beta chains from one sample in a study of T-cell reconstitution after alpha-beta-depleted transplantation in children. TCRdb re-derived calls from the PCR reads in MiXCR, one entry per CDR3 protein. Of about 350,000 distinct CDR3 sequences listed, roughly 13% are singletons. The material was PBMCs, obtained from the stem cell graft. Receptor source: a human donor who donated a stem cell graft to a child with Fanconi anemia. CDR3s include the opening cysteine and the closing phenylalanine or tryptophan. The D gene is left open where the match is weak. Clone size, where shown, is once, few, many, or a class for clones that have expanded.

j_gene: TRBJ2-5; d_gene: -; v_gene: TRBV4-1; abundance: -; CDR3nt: TGCGCCAGCAGCCAGGGACCGGGGGAGACCCAGTACTTC; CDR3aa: CASSQGPGETQYF
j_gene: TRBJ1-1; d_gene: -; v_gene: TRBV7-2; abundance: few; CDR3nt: TGTGCCAGCGGGCAGACAGTGAACACTGAAGCTTTCTTT; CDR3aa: CASGQTVNTEAFF
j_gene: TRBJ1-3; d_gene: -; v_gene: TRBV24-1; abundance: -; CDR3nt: TGTGCCACCAGTGATTCAGGCCAGGGAGGAAACACCATATATTTT; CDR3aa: CATSDSGQGGNTIYF
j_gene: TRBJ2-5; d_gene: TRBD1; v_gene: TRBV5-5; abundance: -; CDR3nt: TGTGCCAGCAGCTTACAGGGGCCGGAGTCCCAGTACTTC; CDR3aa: CASSLQGPESQYF
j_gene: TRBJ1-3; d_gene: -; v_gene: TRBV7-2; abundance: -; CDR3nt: TGTGCCAGCAGTTGGGACGGCCGTGTCGGAAACACCATATATTTT; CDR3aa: CASSWDGRVGNTIYF
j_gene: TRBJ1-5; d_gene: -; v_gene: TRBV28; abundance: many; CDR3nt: TGTGCCAGCAGCGGGGGCAATCAGCCCCAGCATTTT; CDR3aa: CASSGGNQPQHF
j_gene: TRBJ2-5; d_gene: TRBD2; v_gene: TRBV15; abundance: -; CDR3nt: TGTGCCACCAGCAGAGATAAGCCGCGGGGGGGAAGAAATATGTACCAAGAGACCCAGTACTTC; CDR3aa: CATSRDKPRGGRNMYQETQYF
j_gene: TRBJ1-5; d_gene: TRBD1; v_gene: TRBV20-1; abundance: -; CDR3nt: TGCAGTGCTGGACAGGGGACTCAGCCCCAGCATTTT; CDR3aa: CSAGQGTQPQHF
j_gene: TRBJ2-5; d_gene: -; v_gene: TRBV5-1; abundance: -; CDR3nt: TGCGCCTGTTGCGGGGCCCAAGAGACCCAGTACTTC; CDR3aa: CACCGAQETQYF
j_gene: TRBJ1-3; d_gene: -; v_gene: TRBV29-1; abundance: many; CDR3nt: TGCAGCGTTGGGGGGTATCTAACTGGAAACACCATATATTTT; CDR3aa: CSVGGYLTGNTIYF
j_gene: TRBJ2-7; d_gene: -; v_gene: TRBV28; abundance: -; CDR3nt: TGTGCCAGCAGTCTCGACAGCGGACCGAGCTACGAGCAGTACTTC; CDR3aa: CASSLDSGPSYEQYF
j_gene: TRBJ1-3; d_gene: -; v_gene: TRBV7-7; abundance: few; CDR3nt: TGTGCTAGCAGCTTAGCGGACGGGTCTGGAAACACCATATATTTT; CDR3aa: CASSLADGSGNTIYF
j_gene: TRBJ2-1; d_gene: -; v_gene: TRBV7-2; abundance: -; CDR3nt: TGTGCCAGCAGCTGGGCTATTCCAAATGAGCAGTTCTTC; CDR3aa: CASSWAIPNEQFF
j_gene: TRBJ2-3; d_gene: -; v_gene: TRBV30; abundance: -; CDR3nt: TGTGCCTCCAAGAGCACAGATACGCAGTATTTT; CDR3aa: CASKSTDTQYF
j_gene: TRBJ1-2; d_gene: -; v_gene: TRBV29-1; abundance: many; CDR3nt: TGCAGCGCTCCACAGGAGGAGGGGTTGGGATTTGGTGGCTACACCTTC; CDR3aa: CSAPQEEGLGFGGYTF
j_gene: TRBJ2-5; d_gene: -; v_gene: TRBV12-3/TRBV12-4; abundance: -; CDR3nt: TGTGCCAGCAGTTTAGCGCGGTTCCAAGAGACCCAGTACTTC; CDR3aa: CASSLARFQETQYF
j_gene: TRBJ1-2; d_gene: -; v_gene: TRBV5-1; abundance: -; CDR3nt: TGCGCCAGCAGCCCCGGGACGGACGGGGACTATGGCTACACCTTC; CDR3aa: CASSPGTDGDYGYTF
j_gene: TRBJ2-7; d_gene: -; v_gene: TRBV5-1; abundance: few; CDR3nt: TGCGCCAGCAGCTCCGGGGGCTCCTACGAGCAGTACTTC; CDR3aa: CASSSGGSYEQYF
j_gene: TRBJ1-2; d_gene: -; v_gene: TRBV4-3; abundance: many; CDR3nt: TGCGCCAGCAGCCAAGACTATGCACGGGGGCTGGGGGGCTACACCTTC; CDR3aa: CASSQDYARGLGGYTF
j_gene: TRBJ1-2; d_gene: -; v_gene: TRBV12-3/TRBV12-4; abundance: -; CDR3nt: TGTGCCAGCAGACTAGGCGCGAACGGGGGCTACACCTTC; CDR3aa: CASRLGANGGYTF
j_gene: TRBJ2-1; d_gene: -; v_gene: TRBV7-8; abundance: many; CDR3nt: TGTGCCAGCAGCCTCCAATGGGCGAGCTCCTACAATGAGCAGTTCTTC; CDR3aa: CASSLQWASSYNEQFF
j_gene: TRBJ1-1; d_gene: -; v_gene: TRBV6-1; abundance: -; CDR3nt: TGTGCCAGCAGTACAGGACTGGGTAGGACTGAAGCTTTCTTT; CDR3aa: CASSTGLGRTEAFF
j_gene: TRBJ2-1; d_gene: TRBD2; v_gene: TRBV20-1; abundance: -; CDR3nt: TGCAGTGCTGCGAGCGGGACTCGGCTGTTCTTC; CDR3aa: CSAASGTRLFF
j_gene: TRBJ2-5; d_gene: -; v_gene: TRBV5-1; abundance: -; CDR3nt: TGCGCCAGCAGCTTGGAAGGGGACCCACGGGGGACCCAGTACTTC; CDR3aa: CASSLEGDPRGTQYF
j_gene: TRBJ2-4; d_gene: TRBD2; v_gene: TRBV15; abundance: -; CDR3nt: TGTGCCACCAGCAGAGATCTCGCGGGGGGCAAAAACATTCAGTACTTC; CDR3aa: CATSRDLAGGKNIQYF
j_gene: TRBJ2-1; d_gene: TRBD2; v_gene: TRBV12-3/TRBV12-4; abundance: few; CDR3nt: TGTGCCAGCAGTTACGGGGACCCGACTAGCGGGGGGCCGTCGATCATCTTC; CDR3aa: CASSYGDPTSGGPSIIF
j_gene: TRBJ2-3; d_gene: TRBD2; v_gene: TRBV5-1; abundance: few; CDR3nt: TGCGCCAGCAGCAATGGGACTAGTCATTTATCGCAGTATTTT; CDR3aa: CASSNGTSHLSQYF
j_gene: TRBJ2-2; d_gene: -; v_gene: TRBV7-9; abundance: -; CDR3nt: TGTGCCAGCACCCTAACCCCCGGGGAGCTGTTTTTT; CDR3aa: CASTLTPGELFF
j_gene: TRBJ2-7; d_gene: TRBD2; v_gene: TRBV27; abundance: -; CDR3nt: TGTGCCAGCAGTTTAAGGCTAGCGGGGCAAATCGTAGCGTACGAGCAGTACTTC; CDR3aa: CASSLRLAGQIVAYEQYF
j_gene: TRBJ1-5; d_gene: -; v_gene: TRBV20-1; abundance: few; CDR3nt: TGCAGTGCTAGCCCCGTGAGGGGGCCCCAGCATTTT; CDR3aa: CSASPVRGPQHF
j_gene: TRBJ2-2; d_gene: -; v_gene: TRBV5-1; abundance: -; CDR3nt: TGCGCCAGCAGCTTGGAGGCCGGAAAAGCCGGGGAGCTGTTTTTT; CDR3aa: CASSLEAGKAGELFF
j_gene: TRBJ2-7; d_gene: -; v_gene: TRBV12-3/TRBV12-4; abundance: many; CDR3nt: TGTGCCAGCAGTCCCACCCAAGGGGGCTACGAGCAGTACTTC; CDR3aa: CASSPTQGGYEQYF
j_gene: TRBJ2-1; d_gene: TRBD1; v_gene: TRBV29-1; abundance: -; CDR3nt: TGCAGCGTTGAACCGGCCGGGACAGGGTTTGATGAGCAGTTCTTC; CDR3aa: CSVEPAGTGFDEQFF
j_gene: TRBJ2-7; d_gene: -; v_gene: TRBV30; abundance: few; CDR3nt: TGTGCCTGGAGTTCCCACCCAAGGGTCACCTACGAGCAGTACTTC; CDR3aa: CAWSSHPRVTYEQYF
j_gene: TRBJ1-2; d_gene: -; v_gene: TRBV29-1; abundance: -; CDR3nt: TGCAGCCCGACGGAGGGCTACACCTTC; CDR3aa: CSPTEGYTF
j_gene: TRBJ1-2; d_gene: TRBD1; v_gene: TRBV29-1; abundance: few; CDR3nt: TGCAGCGTTGAAGGACAGGGTCCATATGGCTACACCTTC; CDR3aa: CSVEGQGPYGYTF
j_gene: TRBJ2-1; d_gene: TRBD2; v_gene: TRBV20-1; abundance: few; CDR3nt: TGCAGTGCTAGAGTACCTATAGCGGGGGTTGGTCACAATGAGCAGTTCTTC; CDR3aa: CSARVPIAGVGHNEQFF
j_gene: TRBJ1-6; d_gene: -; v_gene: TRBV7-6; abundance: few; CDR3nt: TGTGCCAGCAGCTCCACAGGGAATAATTCACCCCTCCACTTT; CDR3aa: CASSSTGNNSPLHF
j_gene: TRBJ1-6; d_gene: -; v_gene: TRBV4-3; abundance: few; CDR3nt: TGCGCCAGCAGCCAAGAAGAGAGGCGGTTGTTTGGTGGTTCACCCCTCCACTTT; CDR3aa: CASSQEERRLFGGSPLHF
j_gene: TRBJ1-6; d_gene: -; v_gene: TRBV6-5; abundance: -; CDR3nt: TGTGCCAGCAGTTACGAGGCATCCTATAATTCACCCCTCCACTTT; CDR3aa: CASSYEASYNSPLHF
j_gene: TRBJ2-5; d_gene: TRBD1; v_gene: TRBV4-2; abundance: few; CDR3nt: TGTGCCAGCAGCCCGGGACCATCGACAGGGCCCGAAGAGACCCAGTACTTC; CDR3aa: CASSPGPSTGPEETQYF
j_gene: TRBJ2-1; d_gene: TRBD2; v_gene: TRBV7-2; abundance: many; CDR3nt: TGTGCCAGCAGCCAAACTAGCGGGGGGGCCATTGAGCAGTTCTTC; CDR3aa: CASSQTSGGAIEQFF